A selection of T cell receptor beta chains follows, all from one sample in a study of shared clonotypes between healthy human individuals. The data were produced by immunoSEQ multiplex PCR, yet TCRdb's version contains in-frame clones alone and is incomplete. The sample lists roughly 1,500,000 clones, approximately 98.5% occurring once. Source material: naive CD4+ T cells sorted from blood. All receptors derive from a young man in good health. Each CDR3 is given with its conserved first and last residue. Each record gives: clone size, J gene, V gene, D gene, CDR3 DNA, CDR3 protein. The D gene is left open where the match is weak. Not all rows give a size; the values are once, few, many and, for expanded clones, a class.

. TRBJ1-4 TRBV29-1 . TGCAGCGTTGGAAGGACAGCAACTAATGAAAAACTGTTTTTT CSVGRTATNEKLFF
. TRBJ1-1 TRBV15 TRBD1 TGTGCCACCAGCTCCCGGCAGGGGGCTTGGACTGAAGCTTTCTTT CATSSRQGAWTEAFF
. TRBJ1-2 TRBV10-1 . TGCGCCAGCAGTGAGTCTGTGGAGCCCCGAGGGTATGGCTACACCTTC CASSESVEPRGYGYTF
. TRBJ2-5 TRBV29-1 . TGCAGCGTTGAACGGCGGGATGGGGCGGGGACCCAGTACTTC CSVERRDGAGTQYF
. TRBJ2-7 TRBV19 TRBD2 TGTGCCAGTAGTACCCTGGGGGGGAACGAGCAGTACTTC CASSTLGGNEQYF
. TRBJ2-5 TRBV29-1 . TGCAGCGTTGAAGACACAGGGTTAAGGGAGACCCAGTACTTC CSVEDTGLRETQYF
. TRBJ2-1 TRBV6-5 . TGTGCCAGCAGACCGGGACTCGCCTACAATGAGCAGTTCTTC CASRPGLAYNEQFF
. TRBJ1-2 TRBV28 . TGTGCCAGCAGTTTATTGACTAACTATGGCTACACCTTC CASSLLTNYGYTF
. TRBJ2-2 TRBV4-3 . TGCGCCAGCAGTGCCGGGACTGCGAACACCGGGGAGCTGTTTTTT CASSAGTANTGELFF
. TRBJ1-1 TRBV6-6 TRBD1 TGTGCCACCCTAGGGGGCAACAGGAACACTGAAGCTTTCTTT CATLGGNRNTEAFF
. TRBJ2-7 TRBV7-8 TRBD2 TGTGCCAGCAGCCCCCAAGGGACTAGCGGGCCTAGCTCCTACGAGCAGTACTTC CASSPQGTSGPSSYEQYF
. TRBJ2-1 TRBV14 . TGTGCCATCCCGAGTCAATCGAGCGGGTACAATGAGCAGTTCTTC CAIPSQSSGYNEQFF
once TRBJ2-7 TRBV5-1 . TGCGCCAGCAGCCTGGAGGACCTCTACGAGCAGTACTTC CASSLEDLYEQYF
. TRBJ2-7 TRBV29-1 . TGCAGCGTTGCACAGGGTCCCTACGAGCAGTACTTC CSVAQGPYEQYF
. TRBJ2-7 TRBV5-1 . TGCGCCAGCAGCTTTTTCATAGCGGAAAGCTACGAGCAGTACTTC CASSFFIAESYEQYF
. TRBJ2-1 TRBV5-1 TRBD1 TGCGCCAGCAGCTTGGCTTGGACAGGGGGCGCGGATGAGCAGTTCTTC CASSLAWTGGADEQFF
once TRBJ2-1 TRBV7-3 TRBD2 TGTGCCAGCAGCTTACCGGGACTAAATCCGCTGGGGGAGCAGTTCTTC CASSLPGLNPLGEQFF
. TRBJ1-1 TRBV19 . TGTGCCAGTAGGGTGACAGCGAACACTGAAGCTTTCTTT CASRVTANTEAFF
. TRBJ2-5 TRBV5-1 TRBD1 TGCGCCAGCAGCTTCGGACAGGGGGCTATGTCGGTTAGGGAGACCCAGTACTTC CASSFGQGAMSVRETQYF
. TRBJ2-1 TRBV2 . TGTGCCGTCCGGTACCGATGGGGGTTAGGTCACAATGAGCAGTTCTTC CAVRYRWGLGHNEQFF
. TRBJ1-2 TRBV2 . TGTGCCAGCAGTCAGGGCGACGGCTACACCTTC CASSQGDGYTF
. TRBJ2-7 TRBV7-2 TRBD1 TGTGCCAGCAGCTCCAGGACAGGCTACGCGCAGTACTTC CASSSRTGYAQYF
. TRBJ2-7 TRBV27 TRBD1 TGTGCCAGCAGTTTACGGACAGGAGGTACCTACGAGCAGTACTTC CASSLRTGGTYEQYF
. TRBJ2-3 TRBV28 . TGTGCCAGCACACGCACAGATACGCAGTATTTT CASTRTDTQYF
. TRBJ1-2 TRBV6-4 . TGTGCCACCGCAGTGTGGGCCTATGGCTACACCTTC CATAVWAYGYTF
. TRBJ2-1 TRBV7-6 TRBD2 TGTGCCAGCAGCTTACTAGCGGGAGGGAACAAACGAACGCAGTTCTTC CASSLLAGGNKRTQFF
. TRBJ1-1 TRBV29-1 . TGCAGCGTTGTAGGGACACTCAAGGTCCCAGCTTTCTTT CSVVGTLKVPAFF
. TRBJ2-1 TRBV2 . TGTGCCAGCAGTGAATCGGGTGGGTCCTACAATGAGCAGTTCTTC CASSESGGSYNEQFF
. TRBJ2-1 TRBV6-1 . TGTGCCAGCAGTGAGAACTTGGCGCGCAATGAGCAGTTCTTC CASSENLARNEQFF
. TRBJ1-5 TRBV28 TRBD1 TGTGCCAGCAGTCCGGGACAGGGGTCCTATAGCAATCAGCCCCAGCATTTT CASSPGQGSYSNQPQHF
. TRBJ1-5 TRBV9 . TGTGCCAGCAGCCCGGCGGGGGCTGGTCAGCCCCAGCATTTT CASSPAGAGQPQHF
. TRBJ2-3 TRBV18 TRBD1 TGTGCCAGCTCACCGGGACAGGGGGCTGGAGATACGCAGTATTTT CASSPGQGAGDTQYF
. TRBJ2-1 TRBV2 TRBD2 TGTGCCAGGAAGGAGGGACTAGCCCCCTACAATGAGCAGTTCTTC CARKEGLAPYNEQFF
once TRBJ2-7 TRBV6-9 . TGTGCCAGCAGTTGTAAGACCAAGGGACGGAATGAAACCTACGAGCAGTACTTC CASSCKTKGRNETYEQYF
. TRBJ2-7 TRBV7-2 TRBD2 TGTGCCAGCACCCTAATAGCGGGGGGCTCCTACGAGCAGTACTTC CASTLIAGGSYEQYF
. TRBJ2-7 TRBV25-1 . TGTGCCAGCAGGGCGGGACACCAGACTTCCTACGAGCAGTACTTC CASRAGHQTSYEQYF
. TRBJ2-3 TRBV28 . TGTGCCAGCAGCCGACTCCTAGGTACGCAGTATTTT CASSRLLGTQYF
. TRBJ1-1 TRBV10-3 . TGTGCCATCAGTGCTGGGGGAGGGAACACTGAAGCTTTCTTT CAISAGGGNTEAFF
. TRBJ2-3 TRBV9 TRBD2 TGTGCCAGCAGCGTAGAACTAGCGGGAAGCACAGATACGCAGTATTTT CASSVELAGSTDTQYF
once TRBJ2-3 TRBV19 TRBD2 TGTGCCAGTAAGGGCGGGAGGGCAGATACGCAGTATTTT CASKGGRADTQYF
. TRBJ2-7 TRBV5-1 . TGCGCCAGCAGCTTGGTGGCTCCCTACGAGCAGTACTTC CASSLVAPYEQYF
. TRBJ1-1 TRBV5-1 . TGCGCCAGCAGCTTGGTAGCGACAGCTTCCGAAGCTTTCTTT CASSLVATASEAFF
. TRBJ1-2 TRBV27 . TGTGCCAGCAGTTTGGGGGTAAACTATGGCTACACCTTC CASSLGVNYGYTF
. TRBJ2-1 TRBV18 TRBD2 TGTGCCAGCTCACCAGTTCTAGCGGGAAAGAATGAGCAGTTCTTC CASSPVLAGKNEQFF
. TRBJ2-1 TRBV10-1 TRBD2 TGCGCCAGCAGTGGAGCGGGAACGTACAATGAGCAGTTCTTC CASSGAGTYNEQFF
. TRBJ2-1 TRBV5-1 . TGCGCCAGCAGCTTGGCAAGTGGACTATTAAATGAGCAGTTCTTC CASSLASGLLNEQFF
. TRBJ2-7 TRBV29-1 TRBD1 TGCAGCGTGGGACAGGGGGCCTACGAGCAGTACTTC CSVGQGAYEQYF
. TRBJ2-2 TRBV7-2 . TGTGCCAGCAGCTTAGTGGGGTGGGCCGGGGAGCTGTTTTTT CASSLVGWAGELFF
. TRBJ1-3 TRBV18 . TGTGCCAGCTCACCAATGGCCTCCTCTGGAAACACCATATATTTT CASSPMASSGNTIYF
. TRBJ2-1 TRBV4-3 . TGCGCCAGCAGCCAATCTGATCGGGTGGTGGGCAATGAGCAGTTCTTC CASSQSDRVVGNEQFF
. TRBJ2-7 TRBV28 . TGTGCCAGCACCCAACCCGGGGGCTACTACGAGCAGTACTTC CASTQPGGYYEQYF
. TRBJ2-1 TRBV28 TRBD2 TGTGCCAGCAGTTCCCCTCTAGCGGGGGGGAGAAATGAGCAGTTCTTC CASSSPLAGGRNEQFF
. TRBJ2-2 TRBV10-3 . TGTGCCATCAGTGAGGATGGGGCAGGGATGAACACCGGGGAGCTGTTTTTT CAISEDGAGMNTGELFF
. TRBJ2-1 TRBV5-1 TRBD2 TGCGCCAGCGCCCACCCAGGGACTAGCGGGAGGGCCCTGACCTACAATGAGCAGTTCTTC CASAHPGTSGRALTYNEQFF
. TRBJ2-7 TRBV18 . TGTGCCAGCTCACCACCTGGTAGGGCCGAGCAGTACTTC CASSPPGRAEQYF